This TCR beta chain was retrieved from a study of blood T cell repertoires in COVID-19. Libraries were prepared by immunoSEQ multiplex PCR; TCRdb keeps only in-frame clonotypes and omits some of them. The repertoire holds roughly 180,000 clones, with approximately 80% as singletons. The CDR3 is 15 amino acids. The V gene lost 4 bases and the J gene lost 2 bases, with 14 bases spanning the gap. The germline CDR1 and CDR2 sequences are MNHEY and SVGAGI. The sequencing input was peripheral blood. The sequence derives from a woman between 35 and 50 years old with COVID-19, enrolled during active disease. This chain uses TRBV6-5 with TRBJ1-1, with D tentatively TRBD1 (5 bases). The CDR3 sequence: CASSSPRQFNTEAFF. CDR3 in DNA: TGTGCCAGCAGTTCCCCCCGACAGTTTAACACTGAAGCTTTCTTT.